This T cell receptor (beta chain) emerged from a study of cytomegalovirus exposure and HLA in healthy donors. About the study: The roughly 100 million unique TCR beta sequences, from about 190 million T cells, were found by an earlier analysis. General study points: Donors belonging to an Asian-associated ancestry cluster reportedly showed fewer N-insertions in productive TCRs than the 666-donor mean, according to what a later analysis found.

This clone was counted a few times. Its antigen is currently unknown. With 60 Vbeta and 13 Jbeta primers, the PCR was carried out. Only in-frame clones appear in the TCRdb table, and some are missing; sequencing was by immunoSEQ multiplex PCR. The table includes over 85,000 clones, roughly 79% detected once. The sequenced material came from PBMCs. The sequence derives from a middle-aged woman in good health and CMV-seronegative.

The CDR3: CASSQGRGGLGEQYF. In DNA, the CDR3 is TGTGCCAGCAGCCAAGGTCGTGGGGGCTTGGGTGAGCAGTACTTC. The genes are TRBV16 and TRBJ2-7, with D tentatively TRBD1 (6 bases). Trimming pared 2 bases from V and 7 bases from J, leaving 18 bases between. The germline V gene has CDR1 KGHSY and CDR2 FQNENV. This CDR3 is 15 amino acids long. The full variable domain, completed using reference TRBV16 and TRBJ2-7, is GEEVAQTPKHLVRGEGQKAKLYCAPIKGHSYVFWYQQVLKNEFKFLISFQNENVFDETGMPKERFSAKCLPNSPCSLEIQATKLEDSAVYFCASSQGRGGLGEQYFGPGTRLTVT.